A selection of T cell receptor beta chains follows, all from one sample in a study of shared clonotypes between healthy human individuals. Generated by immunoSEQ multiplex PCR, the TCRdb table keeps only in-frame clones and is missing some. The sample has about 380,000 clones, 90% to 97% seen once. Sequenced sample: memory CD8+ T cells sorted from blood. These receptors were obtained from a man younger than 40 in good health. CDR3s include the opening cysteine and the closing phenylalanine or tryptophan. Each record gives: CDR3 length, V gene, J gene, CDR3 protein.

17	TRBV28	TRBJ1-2	CASSLSRQLGANYGYTF
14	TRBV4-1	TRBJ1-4	CASSQPDINEKLFF
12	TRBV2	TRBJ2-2	CASSEVAGELFF
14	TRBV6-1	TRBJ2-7	CASTFIRGSYEQYF
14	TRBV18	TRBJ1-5	CASSPQYDYQPQHF
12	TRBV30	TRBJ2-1	CAWNYLANEQFF
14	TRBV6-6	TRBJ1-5	CASSSGQGNQPQHF
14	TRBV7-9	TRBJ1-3	CASSLQVSGNTIYF
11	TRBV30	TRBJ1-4	CAWGDRGKLFF
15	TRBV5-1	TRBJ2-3	CASSPSAGRTDTQYF
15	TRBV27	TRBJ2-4	CASSLSGVAKNIQYF
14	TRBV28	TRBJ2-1	CAGGLAGAYNEQFF
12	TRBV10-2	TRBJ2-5	CASSRRGETQYF
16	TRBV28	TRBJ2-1	CASSLPTSGSDNEQFF
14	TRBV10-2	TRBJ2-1	CASSGTSGYNEQFF
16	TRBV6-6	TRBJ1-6	CASSGHGGVLNSPLHF
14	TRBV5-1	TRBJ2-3	CASSLGQDTDTQYF
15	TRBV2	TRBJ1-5	CASSPDLRGNQPQHF
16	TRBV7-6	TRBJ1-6	CASSLGRRGQYSPLHF
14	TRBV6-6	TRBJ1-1	CASSYRDRQPRAFF
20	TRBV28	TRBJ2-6	CASSLLIQGKLSSGANVLTF
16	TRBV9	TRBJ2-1	CASSVGLAGGYNEQFF
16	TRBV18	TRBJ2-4	CASSPSRGYGMYIQYF
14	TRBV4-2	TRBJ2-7	CASSQDRHWYEQYF
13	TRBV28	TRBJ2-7	CASSLPRGYEQYF
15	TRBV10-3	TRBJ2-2	CAISARQEYTGELFF
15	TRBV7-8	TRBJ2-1	CASSPTSGHYNEQFF
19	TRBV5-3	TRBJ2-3	CARSLWTSGREGDTDTQYF
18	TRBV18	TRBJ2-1	CASSPLASGRAAYNEQFF
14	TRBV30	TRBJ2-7	CAWSMGENPYEQYF
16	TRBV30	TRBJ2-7	CAWSVPPWGLGYEQYF
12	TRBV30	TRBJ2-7	CAWGQGVYEQYF
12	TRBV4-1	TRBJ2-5	CASSQKGETQYF
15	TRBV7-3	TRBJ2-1	CASSLGTSGSHEQFF
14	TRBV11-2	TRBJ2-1	CASSRGLAGYEQFF
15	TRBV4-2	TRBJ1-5	CASSQDRQGAQPQHF
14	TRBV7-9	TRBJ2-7	CASSPWDSSYEQYF
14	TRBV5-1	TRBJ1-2	CASRHRQGDYGYTF
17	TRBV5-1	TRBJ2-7	CASSLGILTSVTYEQYF
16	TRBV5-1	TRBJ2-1	CASSLTSGREYNEQFF
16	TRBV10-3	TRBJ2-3	CAIREGGGIGTDTQYF
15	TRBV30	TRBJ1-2	CAWTLGQQGAGGYTF
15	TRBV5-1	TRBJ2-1	CASSLPLSSYNEQFF
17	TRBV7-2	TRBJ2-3	CASSTAGTSGSTDTQYF
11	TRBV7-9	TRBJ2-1	CASSSSDEQFF
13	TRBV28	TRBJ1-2	CASTPVSNYGYTF
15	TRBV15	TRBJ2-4	CATRQAGGAKNIQYF
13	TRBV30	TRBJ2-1	CAWKGSSYNEQFF
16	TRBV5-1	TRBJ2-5	CASSLWAGTGGETQYF
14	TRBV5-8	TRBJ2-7	CASSLRGQAYEQYF
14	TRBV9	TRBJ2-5	CASSESGDQETQYF
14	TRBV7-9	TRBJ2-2	CASLPRRNTGELFF
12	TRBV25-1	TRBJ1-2	CASSGTDYGYTF